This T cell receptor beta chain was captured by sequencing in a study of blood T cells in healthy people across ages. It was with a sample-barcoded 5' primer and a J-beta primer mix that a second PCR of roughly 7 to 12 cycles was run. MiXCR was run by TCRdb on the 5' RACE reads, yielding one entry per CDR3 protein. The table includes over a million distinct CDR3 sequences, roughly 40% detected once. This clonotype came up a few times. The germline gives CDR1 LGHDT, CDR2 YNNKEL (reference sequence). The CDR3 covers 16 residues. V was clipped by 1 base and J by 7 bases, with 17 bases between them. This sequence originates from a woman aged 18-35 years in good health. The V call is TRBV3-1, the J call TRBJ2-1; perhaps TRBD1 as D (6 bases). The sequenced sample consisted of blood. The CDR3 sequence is CASSQVSDSQGNEQFF. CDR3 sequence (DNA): TGTGCCAGCAGCCAAGTGTCGGACAGCCAGGGGAATGAGCAGTTCTTC.